A selection of T cell receptor beta chains follows, all from one sample in a study of blood T cell repertoires in COVID-19. TCRdb's copy holds only in-frame clones and misses some; the assay was immunoSEQ multiplex PCR. The table has 170,000 or so clones, approximately 80% seen once. Input material: peripheral blood. All receptors derive from a woman aged 35 to 49 with COVID-19, enrolled during active disease. The CDR3 runs from the conserved cysteine through the conserved F or W. The D gene is left open where the match is weak. Size values are once, few and many counts, or a class for expanded clones, and some rows have none.

abundance,v_gene,j_gene,d_gene,CDR3aa,CDR3nt
-,TRBV3-1/TRBV3-2,TRBJ1-1,-,CASSQDSTEAFF,TGTGCCAGCAGCCAAGACTCCACTGAAGCTTTCTTT
-,TRBV28,TRBJ2-2,TRBD1,CASSSWTGGTGELFF,TGTGCCAGCAGTTCCTGGACAGGGGGCACCGGGGAGCTGTTTTTT
-,TRBV10-3,TRBJ2-2,-,CAIRHTNANTGELFF,TGTGCCATCCGACATACGAATGCGAACACCGGGGAGCTGTTTTTT
few,TRBV9,TRBJ1-2,-,CASSVDETRGYTF,TGTGCCAGCAGCGTAGATGAGACACGGGGCTACACCTTC
-,TRBV6-2/TRBV6-3,TRBJ2-7,-,CASSSGSGSYEQYF,TGTGCCAGCAGTTCTGGGTCGGGCTCCTACGAGCAGTACTTC
-,TRBV5-4,TRBJ1-6,-,CASSPPQGPSNSPLHF,TGTGCCAGCAGCCCGCCTCAGGGGCCCTCTAATTCACCCCTCCACTTT
-,TRBV28,TRBJ2-7,-,CASSGMYEQYF,TGTGCCAGCAGCGGGATGTACGAGCAGTACTTC
-,TRBV7-2,TRBJ2-2,-,CASSFAGSTGELFF,TGTGCCAGCAGCTTCGCCGGGAGCACCGGGGAGCTGTTTTTT
-,TRBV2,TRBJ1-1,-,CASSVIRGNTEAFF,TGTGCCAGCAGTGTAATAAGGGGGAACACTGAAGCTTTCTTT
-,TRBV14,TRBJ1-3,-,CASSHRQGSGNTIYF,TGTGCCAGCAGCCATCGTCAGGGAAGTGGAAACACCATATATTTT
few,TRBV20-1,TRBJ1-1,-,CSALRGEAFF,TGCAGCGCACTACGGGGAGAAGCTTTCTTT
-,TRBV7-9,TRBJ2-2,TRBD2,CASSQSGENTGELFF,TGTGCCAGCAGCCAGAGCGGGGAGAACACCGGGGAGCTGTTTTTT
-,TRBV6-5,TRBJ1-6,TRBD1,CASLDRASYNSPLHF,TGTGCCAGCCTGGACAGGGCGTCCTATAATTCACCCCTCCACTTT
-,TRBV29-1,TRBJ2-3,-,CSVGQSVSTDTQYF,TGCAGCGTTGGGCAGTCCGTTAGCACAGATACGCAGTATTTT
-,TRBV18,TRBJ1-4,TRBD1,CASSLGQGLNEKLFF,TGTGCCAGCTCACTCGGACAGGGGCTTAATGAAAAACTGTTTTTT
-,TRBV7-9,TRBJ2-7,-,CASSYQSTEQYF,TGTGCCAGCAGCTACCAAAGCACCGAGCAGTACTTC
-,TRBV7-6,TRBJ1-1,-,CASSPAVQPNTEAFF,TGTGCCAGCAGCCCCGCGGTGCAGCCGAACACTGAAGCTTTCTTT
-,TRBV18,TRBJ1-2,-,CASSAGQNFLGTF,TGTGCCAGCTCTGCCGGACAGAACTTCTTGGGTACCTTC
-,TRBV28,TRBJ2-7,TRBD2,CASSSPGGRGYEQYF,TGTGCCAGCAGTTCCCCGGGAGGGCGGGGCTACGAGCAGTACTTC
-,TRBV5-8,TRBJ1-1,-,CASSLWGNTEAFF,TGTGCCAGCAGCTTGTGGGGCAACACTGAAGCTTTCTTT
-,TRBV6-4,TRBJ2-3,-,CASSESGYTDTQYF,TGTGCCAGCAGTGAAAGCGGATACACAGATACGCAGTATTTT
once,TRBV5-1,TRBJ2-7,TRBD1,CASSLSGGQGREQYF,TGCGCCAGCAGCTTGTCAGGGGGACAGGGGAGGGAGCAGTACTTC
-,TRBV7-3,TRBJ2-1,-,CASSLSSGRRDNEQFF,TGTGCCAGCAGCTTATCCTCCGGCAGGAGGGACAATGAGCAGTTCTTC
-,TRBV27,TRBJ1-5,-,CASSPDRRDQPQHF,TGTGCCAGCAGCCCAGACAGGAGAGATCAGCCCCAGCATTTT
-,TRBV6-5,TRBJ1-1,-,CSTGSTEAFF,TGTTCAACAGGGAGCACTGAAGCTTTCTTT
-,TRBV5-1,TRBJ2-3,-,CASSLGRTDTQYF,TGCGCCAGCAGCTTGGGGCGCACAGATACGCAGTATTTT
-,TRBV5-1,TRBJ2-7,TRBD1,CASSLGDRNYEQYF,TGCGCCAGCAGCTTGGGGGACAGGAACTACGAGCAGTACTTC
few,TRBV12-5,TRBJ2-2,-,CASGPGDINTGELFF,TGTGCTAGTGGCCCAGGGGACATTAACACCGGGGAGCTGTTTTTT
-,TRBV27,TRBJ1-1,TRBD1,CASSLLDRVGTEAFF,TGTGCCAGCAGTTTACTTGACAGGGTCGGGACTGAAGCTTTCTTT
-,TRBV29-1,TRBJ1-3,TRBD1,CSVEWGRGTGNTIYF,TGCAGCGTTGAATGGGGCAGGGGGACTGGAAACACCATATATTTT
few,TRBV5-1,TRBJ1-1,-,CASRGTGEPEAFF,TGCGCCAGCAGGGGGACGGGGGAACCAGAAGCTTTCTTT
-,TRBV5-8,TRBJ2-5,-,CASSPEGTPQKETQYF,TGTGCCAGCAGCCCGGAGGGGACCCCCCAAAAGGAGACCCAGTACTTC
-,TRBV3-1/TRBV3-2,TRBJ2-3,TRBD1,CASSPRDSQRTDTQYF,TGTGCCAGCAGCCCCCGGGACAGTCAACGCACAGATACGCAGTATTTT
-,TRBV19,TRBJ1-2,TRBD1,CASSILAGGYGYTF,TGTGCCAGTAGTATTCTGGCAGGGGGCTATGGCTACACCTTC
-,TRBV29-1,TRBJ1-6,-,CSIRTEANSPLHF,TGCAGCATCCGGACGGAGGCTAATTCACCCCTCCACTTT
few,TRBV5-1,TRBJ2-7,-,CASSSPEQTYEQYF,TGCGCCAGCAGCTCCCCGGAACAGACCTACGAGCAGTACTTC
-,TRBV9,TRBJ2-7,TRBD2,CASSAGLAGALRPHEQYF,TGTGCCAGCAGCGCCGGACTAGCGGGAGCACTACGGCCACACGAGCAGTACTTC
-,TRBV27,TRBJ2-3,TRBD2,CASRQPSGGTDTQYF,TGTGCCAGCAGACAGCCTAGCGGGGGCACAGATACGCAGTATTTT
-,TRBV25-1,TRBJ2-7,-,CASSRDRPNYEQYF,TGTGCCAGCAGCCGAGACAGACCAAACTACGAGCAGTACTTC